Shown below are 20 T cell receptor beta chains from a single sample sequenced in a study of blood T cell repertoires in COVID-19. Method: immunoSEQ multiplex PCR; TCRdb's copy keeps in-frame clones and lacks some. Here the sample spans approximately 300,000 clones, 80% to 90% being singletons. Sequenced material: peripheral blood. The receptor source for this set is a woman aged 50 to 65 with acute or convalescent COVID-19.

The count of this clone is one. As DNA, the CDR3 is TGTGCCAGCAGCCCCACCACCGGGGGGGCTGGAAACACCATATATTTT. This sequence encodes CASSPTTGGAGNTIYF. The chain has TRBV9 and TRBJ1-3; perhaps TRBD1 as D (5 bases). Germline loops: CDR1 SGDLS, CDR2 YYNGEE. Trimming took off 4 bases at V and 2 bases at J, with 16 bases between the two ends. The CDR3 is 16 amino acids.

This clone was observed a single time. V and J are TRBV30 and TRBJ2-7, with 8 nucleotides matching TRBD2. The junction had 11 bases not matched to a gene; V was cut back by 3 bases and J by 7 bases. Per the germline V gene, CDR1 is GTSNPN and CDR2 is SVGIG (reference sequence). The CDR3 consists of 14 residues. The CDR3 bases are TGTGCCTGGAGCACTAGCGGTCTTGTCGGGGAGCAGTACTTC. This gives the protein CAWSTSGLVGEQYF. The full variable domain, with the rest looked up from reference TRBV30 and TRBJ2-7, is SQTIHQWPATLVQPVGSPLSLECTVEGTSNPNLYWYRQAAGRGLQLLFYSVGIGQISSEVPQNLSASRPQDRQFILSSKKLLLSDSGFYLCAWSTSGLVGEQYFGPGTRLTVT.

The chain has TRBV5-1 and TRBJ1-4, with a weak D call TRBD1 (5 bases). Germline CDR1 reads SGHRS; CDR2 reads YFSETQ. CDR3 length equals 15 residues. The V and J ends lost 0 bases and 2 bases respectively, with 8 bases between them. Written as DNA, the CDR3 is TGCGCCAGCAGCTTGGTGGGGGGGACTAATGAAAAACTGTTTTTT. Its translation: CASSLVGGTNEKLFF.

The V call is TRBV5-6, the J call TRBJ1-1, with 10 bases fitting TRBD1. CDR3 size: 16 residues. Germline CDR1 SGHDT, CDR2 YYEEEE. The ends lost 4 bases at V and 5 bases at J; junction bases unmatched: 11. Here the CDR3 reads CASSQGGTGEETEAFF. The CDR3 bases are TGTGCCAGCAGCCAGGGAGGGACAGGGGAGGAAACTGAAGCTTTCTTT.

The chain joins TRBV11-2 to TRBJ2-1; 8 bases line up with TRBD1. The junction had 8 bases not matched to a gene; V was cut back by 4 bases and J by 6 bases. The CDR3 is 15 residues long. Germline V lookup: CDR1 SGHAT, CDR2 FQNNGV. For the CDR3, the DNA is TGTGCCAGCAGCTCTTGGACAGGGCGAGGCAATGAGCAGTTCTTC. It codes for CASSSWTGRGNEQFF.

The chain links TRBV7-2 to TRBJ1-2; D is possibly TRBD1 (5 bases). V was pared by 5 bases and J by 6 bases, with 16 bases between. CDR1 and CDR2 from the germline V gene are SGHTA and FQGNSA. The CDR3 length is 14 residues. Here the CDR3 reads CASSIPQGRDGYTF. CDR3 bases: TGTGCCAGCAGCATACCCCAGGGTAGGGATGGCTACACCTTC.

V gene TRBV29-1 combines with J gene TRBJ2-7; the D is unclear. Per the germline V gene, CDR1 is SQVTM and CDR2 is ANQGSEA. The CDR3 sequence is 11 residues long. The ends were cut back, 4 bases at V and 0 bases at J, with 4 bases in the middle. CDR3 protein: CSVGHSYEQYF. CDR3 coding DNA: TGCAGCGTTGGGCACTCCTACGAGCAGTACTTC.

V and J are TRBV7-2 and TRBJ2-5, with D possibly TRBD2 on 6 matching bases. Germline assignment: CDR1 SGHTA and CDR2 FQGNSA. This CDR3 spans 15 amino acids. The V end was cut by 5 bases, the J end by 1 base, with 14 bases between. The CDR3 coding sequence is TGTGCCAGCAGCCGGGGAGCGGGTGGCCAAGAGACCCAGTACTTC. Translating it yields CASSRGAGGQETQYF.

This sequence joins TRBV30 and TRBJ2-2; 10 nucleotides align to TRBD2. This CDR3 has 14 amino acids. CDR1 and CDR2 from the germline V gene are GTSNPN and SVGIG (reference sequence). V was pared by 6 bases and J by 7 bases, with 8 bases of the junction left unmatched. CDR3 bases: TGTGCCTGCCCGGCCGGGACTAGCGTCGGGGAGCTGTTTTTT. This codes for CACPAGTSVGELFF.

The genes are TRBV19 and TRBJ2-2; 7 bases match TRBD1. CDR1 and CDR2 (germline): LNHDA, SQIVND (reference sequence). The V segment lost 6 bases and the J segment 0 bases; nucleotides outside the gene matches: 4. The CDR3 is made up of 15 amino acids. CDR3 sequence: CASSTGTANTGELFF. Written as DNA, the CDR3 is TGTGCCAGTAGCACCGGGACAGCGAACACCGGGGAGCTGTTTTTT.

The rearrangement joins TRBV19 to TRBJ2-1; D is unclear. The CDR3 is 16 residues long. CDR1 is LNHDA, CDR2 SQIVND, per germline (reference sequence). V gave up 5 bases and J gave up 7 bases, with 21 bases separating them. CDR3 DNA: TGTGCCAGTAGTCATCGGTGGGCAGCCCATCGGAATGAGCAGTTCTTC. This gives the protein CASSHRWAAHRNEQFF.

V and J are TRBV18 and TRBJ1-4; no clear D. The CDR3 sequence is 14 residues long. Trimming pared 1 base from V and 10 bases from J, leaving 13 bases between. Per the germline V gene, CDR1 is KGHSH and CDR2 is LQKENI. The CDR3 coding sequence is TGTGCCAGCTCACCACTGGGAGGCGTTGCAAAACTGTTTTTT. It encodes CASSPLGGVAKLFF.

V is TRBV5-1 and J is TRBJ2-5; TRBD1 is a possible D gene (6 bases). V was shortened by 0 bases and J by 4 bases, with 13 bases between the two germline ends. The CDR3 spans 15 residues. Germline lookup yields CDR1 SGHRS and CDR2 YFSETQ. The CDR3 is CASSLADGRGETQYF. CDR3 DNA sequence: TGCGCCAGCAGCTTGGCAGACGGCAGGGGAGAGACCCAGTACTTC.

The rearrangement joins TRBV9 to TRBJ2-7; tentatively, D is TRBD1 (5 bases). Germline V gene sequence: CDR1 SGDLS, CDR2 YYNGEE. The CDR3 spans 14 residues. V was clipped by 4 bases and J by 0 bases, with 11 bases between them. The chain's CDR3 is CASSLIGDSYEQYF. In DNA, the CDR3 is TGTGCCAGCAGCCTTATAGGGGACTCCTACGAGCAGTACTTC.

V usage is TRBV18 and J usage is TRBJ1-2; tentatively, D is TRBD1 (6 bases). The CDR3 totals 14 residues. CDR1 is KGHSH, CDR2 LQKENI, per germline. Trimming removed 6 bases from V and 11 bases from J, with 22 bases in between. CDR3: CASSQALQGFGYTF. The CDR3 coding sequence is TGTGCCAGCTCGCAGGCACTACAGGGTTTCGGGTACACCTTC.

The rearrangement uses TRBV12-5 and TRBJ1-3; perhaps TRBD1 as D (6 bases). The CDR3 sequence is 14 residues long. Deletions cut 7 bases from V and 10 bases from J, with 20 bases between. Germline-derived CDR1 and CDR2 are LGHNT and FRNRAP. CDR3 loop: CASAGSGGLGTIYF. Written as DNA, the CDR3 is TGTGCTAGTGCGGGGTCGGGGGGGCTTGGAACCATATATTTT.

The chain has TRBV12-3 or TRBV12-4 and TRBJ2-1, with D possibly being TRBD2 (6 bases). The CDR3 totals 13 residues. V was pared by 5 bases and J by 7 bases, with 12 bases between. The CDR3 bases are TGTGCCAGCAGTGGGCGGGAATGGAATGAGCAGTTCTTC. Amino acids: CASSGREWNEQFF.

This clone occurred once. The V and J genes are TRBV2 and TRBJ2-3; no reliable D call. This CDR3 has 13 amino acids. CDR1 and CDR2 (germline): SNHLY, FYNNEI. Trimming took off 6 bases at V and 4 bases at J, with 11 bases between the two ends. For the CDR3, the DNA is TGTGCCAGCAGGCAAGAATCGGCAGATACGCAGTATTTT. Translation gives CASRQESADTQYF.

This clone was counted a single time. CDR3 loop: CASSRTGTGGAGGEKLFF. The CDR3 DNA reads TGTGCCAGCTCCCGTACTGGGACAGGGGGCGCAGGTGGAGAAAAACTGTTTTTT. The rearrangement uses TRBV18 and TRBJ1-4, with 12 bases matching TRBD1. The germline CDR1 and CDR2 sequences are KGHSH and LQKENI. The V gene end was trimmed by 6 bases and the J gene end by 8 bases; junction bases not matched to a gene: 16. The CDR3 totals 18 residues.

This rearrangement joins TRBV6-5 to TRBJ1-6; D gene ambiguous. The CDR3 is 14 residues long. Trimming pared 2 bases from V and 7 bases from J, leaving 9 bases between. Germline CDR1 and CDR2: MNHEY and SVGAGI. The CDR3 sequence is CASSYGRVNSPLHF. CDR3 nucleotides: TGTGCCAGCAGTTACGGGAGGGTCAATTCACCCCTCCACTTT.